This T cell receptor beta chain emerged from a study of blood T cell repertoires in COVID-19. Study in general: Sites in the United States, Italy and Spain provided acute and convalescent COVID-19 samples. PBMCs, B-cell-depleted T cells, or T cells were the source of the cDNA or gDNA that made up the material.

In the authors' methods: The assay estimated nucleated cells by amplifying reference gene primers. Sequencing was performed with immunoSEQ multiplex PCR; in TCRdb, only in-frame clones are kept and a portion is missing. V and J calls and clone size are given by that table; D and trimming were obtained from the DNA. The sample contains tens of thousands of clones, about nine tenths of which appear only once. This CDR3 is 13 amino acids long. V was trimmed by 6 bases and J by 4 bases, leaving 7 bases between them. The sequence was obtained from a man aged 60-69 years with active COVID-19. V is TRBV12-3 or TRBV12-4 and J is TRBJ1-6; D is perhaps TRBD1 (5 bases). The sample was peripheral blood. The CDR3 reads CASRQGYNSPLHF. In nucleotides, the CDR3 is TGTGCCAGCAGGCAGGGTTATAATTCACCCCTCCACTTT.